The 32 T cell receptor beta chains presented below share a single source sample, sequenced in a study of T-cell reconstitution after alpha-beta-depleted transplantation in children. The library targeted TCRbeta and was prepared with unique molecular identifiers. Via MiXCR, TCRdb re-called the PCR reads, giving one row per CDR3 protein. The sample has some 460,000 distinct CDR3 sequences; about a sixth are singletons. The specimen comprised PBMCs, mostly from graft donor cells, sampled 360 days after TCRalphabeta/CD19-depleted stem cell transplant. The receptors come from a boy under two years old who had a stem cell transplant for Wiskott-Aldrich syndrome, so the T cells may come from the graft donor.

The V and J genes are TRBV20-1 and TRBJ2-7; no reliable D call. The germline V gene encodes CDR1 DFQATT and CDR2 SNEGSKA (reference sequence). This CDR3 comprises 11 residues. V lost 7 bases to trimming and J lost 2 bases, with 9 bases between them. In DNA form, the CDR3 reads TGCAGTGTAAAATCGACCTACGAGCAGTACTTC. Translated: CSVKSTYEQYF.

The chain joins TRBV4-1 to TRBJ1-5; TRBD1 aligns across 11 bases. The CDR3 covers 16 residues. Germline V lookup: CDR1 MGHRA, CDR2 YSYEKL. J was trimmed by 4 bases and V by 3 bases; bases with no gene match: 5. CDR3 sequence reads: CASSHGTGGGNQPQHF. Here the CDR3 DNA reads TGCGCCAGCAGCCACGGGACAGGGGGGGGTAATCAGCCCCAGCATTTT.

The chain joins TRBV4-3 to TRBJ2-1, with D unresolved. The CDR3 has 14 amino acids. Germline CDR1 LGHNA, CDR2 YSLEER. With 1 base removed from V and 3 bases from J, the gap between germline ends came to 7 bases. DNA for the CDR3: TGCGCCAGCAGCCAAGGACACTACTACAATGAGCAGTTCTTC. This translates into CASSQGHYYNEQFF.

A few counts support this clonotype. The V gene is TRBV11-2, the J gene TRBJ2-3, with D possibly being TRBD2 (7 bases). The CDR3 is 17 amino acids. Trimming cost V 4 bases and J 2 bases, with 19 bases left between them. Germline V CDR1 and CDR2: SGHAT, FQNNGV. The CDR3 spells CASSSPSRGGLTDTQYF. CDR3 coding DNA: TGTGCCAGCAGCTCCCCGAGTCGCGGGGGCCTCACAGATACGCAGTATTTT.

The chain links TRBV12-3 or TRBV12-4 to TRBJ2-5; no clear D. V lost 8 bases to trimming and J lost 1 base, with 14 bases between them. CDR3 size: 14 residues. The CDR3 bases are TGTGCCAGCGGCCTCGGTTGGTCCCAAGAGACCCAGTACTTC. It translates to CASGLGWSQETQYF.

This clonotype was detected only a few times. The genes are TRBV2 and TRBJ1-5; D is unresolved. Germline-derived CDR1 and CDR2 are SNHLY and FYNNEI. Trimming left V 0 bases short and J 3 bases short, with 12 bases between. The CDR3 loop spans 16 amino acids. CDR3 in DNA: TGTGCCAGCAGTGAAGCGGGGTACAGCATCAATCAGCCCCAGCATTTT. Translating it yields CASSEAGYSINQPQHF. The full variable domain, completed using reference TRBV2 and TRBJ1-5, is EPEVTQTPSHQVTQMGQEVILRCVPISNHLYFYWYRQILGQKVEFLVSFYNNEISEKSEIFDDQFSVERPDGSNFTLKIRSTKLEDSAMYFCASSEAGYSINQPQHFGDGTRLSIL.

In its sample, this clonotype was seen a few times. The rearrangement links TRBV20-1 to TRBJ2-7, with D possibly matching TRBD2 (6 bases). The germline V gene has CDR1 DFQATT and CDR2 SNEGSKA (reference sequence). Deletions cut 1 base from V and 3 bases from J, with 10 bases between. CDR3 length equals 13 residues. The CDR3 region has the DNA TGCAGTGCTAGAGTGAAGACTAGCTACGAGCAGTACTTC. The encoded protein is CSARVKTSYEQYF.

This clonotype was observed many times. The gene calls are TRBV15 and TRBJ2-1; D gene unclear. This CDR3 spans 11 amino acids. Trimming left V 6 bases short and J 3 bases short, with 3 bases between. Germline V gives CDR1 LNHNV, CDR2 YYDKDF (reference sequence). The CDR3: CATRNYNEQFF. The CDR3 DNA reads TGTGCCACCAGGAACTACAATGAGCAGTTCTTC. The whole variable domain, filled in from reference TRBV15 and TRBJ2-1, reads DAMVIQNPRYQVTQFGKPVTLSCSQTLNHNVMYWYQQKSSQAPKLLFHYYDKDFNNEADTPDNFQSRRPNTSFCFLDIRSPGLGDTAMYLCATRNYNEQFFGPGTRLTVL.

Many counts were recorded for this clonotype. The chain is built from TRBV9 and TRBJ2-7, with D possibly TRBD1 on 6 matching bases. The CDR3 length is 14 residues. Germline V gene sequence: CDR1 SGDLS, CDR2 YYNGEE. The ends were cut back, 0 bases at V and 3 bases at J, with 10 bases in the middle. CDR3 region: CASSVDPGVYEQYF. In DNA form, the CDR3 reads TGTGCCAGCAGCGTAGATCCAGGGGTCTACGAGCAGTACTTC.

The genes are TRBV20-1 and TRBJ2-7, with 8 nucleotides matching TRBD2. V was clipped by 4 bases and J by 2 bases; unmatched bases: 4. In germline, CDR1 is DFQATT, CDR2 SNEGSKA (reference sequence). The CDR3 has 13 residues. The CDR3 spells CSANRGGPYEQYF. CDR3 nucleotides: TGCAGTGCTAATCGGGGGGGCCCCTACGAGCAGTACTTC.

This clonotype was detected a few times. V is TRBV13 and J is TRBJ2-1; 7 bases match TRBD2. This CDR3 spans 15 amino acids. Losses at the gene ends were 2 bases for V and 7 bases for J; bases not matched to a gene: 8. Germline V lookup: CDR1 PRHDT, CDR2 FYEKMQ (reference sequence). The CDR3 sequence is CASSLFGQRENEQFF. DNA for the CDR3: TGTGCCAGCAGCTTATTCGGCCAGCGGGAAAATGAGCAGTTCTTC.

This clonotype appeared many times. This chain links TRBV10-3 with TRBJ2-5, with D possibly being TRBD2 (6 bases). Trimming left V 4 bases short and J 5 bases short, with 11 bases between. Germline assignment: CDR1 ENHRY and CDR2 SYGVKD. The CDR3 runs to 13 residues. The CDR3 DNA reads TGTGCCATCAGTGCTCGACTAGGGGAGACCCAGTACTTC. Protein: CAISARLGETQYF.

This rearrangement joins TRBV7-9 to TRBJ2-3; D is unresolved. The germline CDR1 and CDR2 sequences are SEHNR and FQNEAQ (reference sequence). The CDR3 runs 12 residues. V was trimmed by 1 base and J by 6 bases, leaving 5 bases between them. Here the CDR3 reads CASSLVRDTQYF. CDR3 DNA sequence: TGTGCCAGCAGCTTAGTTAGGGATACGCAGTATTTT.

The CDR3, as DNA: TGTGCCAGCAGCTTAGCCGGGCAATATGGCTACACCTTC. Its translation is CASSLAGQYGYTF. The chain links TRBV7-6 to TRBJ1-2; D call uncertain. This CDR3 comprises 13 residues. Trimming removed 0 bases at V and 5 bases at J, with 7 bases between. CDR1 is SGHVS and CDR2 is FNYEAQ in the germline V gene.

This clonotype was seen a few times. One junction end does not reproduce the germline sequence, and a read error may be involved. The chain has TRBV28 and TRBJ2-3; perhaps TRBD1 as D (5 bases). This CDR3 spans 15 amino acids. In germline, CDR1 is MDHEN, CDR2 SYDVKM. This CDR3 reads CASSLEGVRTDTQYF. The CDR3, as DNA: TGTGCCAGCAGTCTAGAAGGGGTCCGCACGGATACGCAGTATTTT.

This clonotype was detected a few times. The CDR3: CASNLELSGGHTQYF. In DNA, the CDR3 is TGTGCCAGCAATTTGGAACTTAGCGGGGGGCATACGCAGTATTTT. The V call is TRBV5-6, the J call TRBJ2-3, with TRBD2 identical over 10 bases. V trimming: 6 bases; J trimming: 7 bases; junction bases outside the gene matches: 11. Germline V gene data show CDR1 as SGHDT and CDR2 as YYEEEE. The CDR3 is made up of 15 amino acids.

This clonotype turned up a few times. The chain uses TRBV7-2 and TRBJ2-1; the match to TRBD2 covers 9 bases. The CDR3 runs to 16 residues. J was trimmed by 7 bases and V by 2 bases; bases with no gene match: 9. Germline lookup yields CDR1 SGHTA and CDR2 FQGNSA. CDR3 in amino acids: CASSLRSGTSLNEQFF. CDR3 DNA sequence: TGTGCCAGCAGCTTACGGTCCGGGACTAGCCTAAATGAGCAGTTCTTC.

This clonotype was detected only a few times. The CDR3 DNA reads as TGTGCCACCAGTGCGAGGGGGGGGTGGGGAACACACAATGAGCAGTTCTTC. This codes for CATSARGGWGTHNEQFF. The chain uses TRBV24-1 and TRBJ2-1, with TRBD2 as a possible D gene (7 bases). The CDR3 runs 17 residues. The V gene lost 5 bases and the J gene lost 5 bases, with 21 bases spanning the gap. Per the germline V gene, CDR1 is KGHDR and CDR2 is SFDVKD.

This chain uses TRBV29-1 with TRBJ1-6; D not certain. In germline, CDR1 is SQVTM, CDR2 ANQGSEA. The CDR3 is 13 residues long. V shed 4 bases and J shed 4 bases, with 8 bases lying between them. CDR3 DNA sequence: TGCAGCGTTGGGGTAGATTATAATTCACCCCTCCACTTT. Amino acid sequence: CSVGVDYNSPLHF.

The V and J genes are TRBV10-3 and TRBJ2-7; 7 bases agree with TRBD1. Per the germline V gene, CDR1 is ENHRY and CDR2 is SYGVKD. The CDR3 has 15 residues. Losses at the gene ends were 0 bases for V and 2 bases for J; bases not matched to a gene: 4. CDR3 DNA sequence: TGTGCCATCAGTGAGTCGACACAGGGGCCCTACGAGCAGTACTTC. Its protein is CAISESTQGPYEQYF.

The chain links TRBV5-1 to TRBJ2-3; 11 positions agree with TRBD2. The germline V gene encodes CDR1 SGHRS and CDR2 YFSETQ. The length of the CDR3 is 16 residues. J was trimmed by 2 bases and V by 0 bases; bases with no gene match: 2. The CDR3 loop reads CASSLGLAGHTDTQYF. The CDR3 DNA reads TGCGCCAGCAGCTTGGGACTAGCGGGACACACAGATACGCAGTATTTT.

The CDR3 DNA reads TGTGCCATCAGTGGAGGTCTCGGCAATCAGCCCCAGCATTTT. Encoded protein: CAISGGLGNQPQHF. The gene calls are TRBV10-3 and TRBJ1-5; D is unclear. CDR3 length equals 14 residues. The germline V gene has CDR1 ENHRY and CDR2 SYGVKD. Trimming removed 4 bases from V and 2 bases from J, with 9 bases in between.

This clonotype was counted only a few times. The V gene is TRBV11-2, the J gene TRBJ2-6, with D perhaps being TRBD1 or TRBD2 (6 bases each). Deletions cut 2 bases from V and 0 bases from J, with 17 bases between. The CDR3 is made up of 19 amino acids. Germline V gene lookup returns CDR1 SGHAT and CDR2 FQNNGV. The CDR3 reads CASSLSLPGAGSGANVLTF. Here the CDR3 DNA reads TGTGCCAGCAGCTTATCCCTGCCGGGGGCGGGCTCTGGGGCCAACGTCCTGACTTTC. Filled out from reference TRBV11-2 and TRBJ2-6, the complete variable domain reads EAGVAQSPRYKIIEKRQSVAFWCNPISGHATLYWYQQILGQGPKLLIQFQNNGVVDDSQLPKDRFSAERLKGVDSTLKIQPAKLEDSAVYLCASSLSLPGAGSGANVLTFGAGSRLTVL.

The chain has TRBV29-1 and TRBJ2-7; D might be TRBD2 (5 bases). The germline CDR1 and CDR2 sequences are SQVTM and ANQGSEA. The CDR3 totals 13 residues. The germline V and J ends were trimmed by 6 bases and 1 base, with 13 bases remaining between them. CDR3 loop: CSVLAGSSYEQYF. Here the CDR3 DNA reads TGCAGCGTGTTGGCGGGTTCATCCTACGAGCAGTACTTC.

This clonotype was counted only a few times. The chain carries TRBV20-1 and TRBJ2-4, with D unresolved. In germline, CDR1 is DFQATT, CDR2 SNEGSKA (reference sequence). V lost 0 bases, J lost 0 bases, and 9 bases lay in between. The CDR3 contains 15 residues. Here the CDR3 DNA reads TGCAGTGCTAGAGACTACACATTAGCCAAAAACATTCAGTACTTC. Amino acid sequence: CSARDYTLAKNIQYF.

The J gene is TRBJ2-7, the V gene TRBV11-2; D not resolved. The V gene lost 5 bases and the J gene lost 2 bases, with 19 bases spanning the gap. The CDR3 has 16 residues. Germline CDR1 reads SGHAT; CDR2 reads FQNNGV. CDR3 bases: TGTGCCAGCAGCCGAACTACGCGCGGCCGAACCTACGAGCAGTACTTC. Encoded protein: CASSRTTRGRTYEQYF. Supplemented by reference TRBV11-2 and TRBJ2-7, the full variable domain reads EAGVAQSPRYKIIEKRQSVAFWCNPISGHATLYWYQQILGQGPKLLIQFQNNGVVDDSQLPKDRFSAERLKGVDSTLKIQPAKLEDSAVYLCASSRTTRGRTYEQYFGPGTRLTVT.

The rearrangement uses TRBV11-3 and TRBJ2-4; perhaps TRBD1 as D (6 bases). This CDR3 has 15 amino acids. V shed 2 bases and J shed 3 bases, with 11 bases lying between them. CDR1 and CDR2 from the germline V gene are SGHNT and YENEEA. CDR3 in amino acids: CASSLRGHSKNIQYF. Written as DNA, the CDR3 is TGTGCCAGCAGCTTAAGGGGACACAGCAAAAACATTCAGTACTTC.

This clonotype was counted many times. CDR3 nucleotide sequence: TGTGCCAGCAGTTTTCGGCGAAGCGAGCAGTACTTC. Translating gives CASSFRRSEQYF. The chain has TRBV12-3 or TRBV12-4 and TRBJ2-7; no definite D call. The V gene lost 3 bases and the J gene lost 6 bases, with 9 bases spanning the gap. This CDR3 is 12 amino acids long.

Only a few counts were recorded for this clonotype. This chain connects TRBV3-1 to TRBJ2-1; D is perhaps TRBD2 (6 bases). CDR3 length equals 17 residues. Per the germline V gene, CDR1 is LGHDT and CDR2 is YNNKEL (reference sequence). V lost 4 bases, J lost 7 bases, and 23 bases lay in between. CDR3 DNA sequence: TGTGCCAGCAGCCGTCACTCCGGGACTGGGAGCGGAAATGAGCAGTTCTTC. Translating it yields CASSRHSGTGSGNEQFF.

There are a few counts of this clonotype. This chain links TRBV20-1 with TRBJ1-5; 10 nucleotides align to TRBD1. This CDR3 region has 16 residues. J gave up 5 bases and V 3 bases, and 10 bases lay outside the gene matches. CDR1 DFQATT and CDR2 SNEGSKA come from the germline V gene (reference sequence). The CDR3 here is CSASVARDRGDQPQHF. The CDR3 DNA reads TGCAGTGCTAGCGTCGCCCGGGACAGGGGTGATCAGCCCCAGCATTTT.

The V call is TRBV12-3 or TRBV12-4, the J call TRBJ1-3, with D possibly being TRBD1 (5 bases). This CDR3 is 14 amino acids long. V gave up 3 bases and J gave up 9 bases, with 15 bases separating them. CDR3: CASSFPGPGSTIYF. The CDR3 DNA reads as TGTGCCAGCAGTTTCCCAGGGCCCGGGAGCACCATATATTTT.

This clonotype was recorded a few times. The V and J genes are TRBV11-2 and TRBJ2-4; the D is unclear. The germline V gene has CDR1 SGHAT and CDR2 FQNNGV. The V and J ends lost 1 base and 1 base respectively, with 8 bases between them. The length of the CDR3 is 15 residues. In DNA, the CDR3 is TGTGCCAGCAGCTTAGTAATGGGGGCCAAAAACATTCAGTACTTC. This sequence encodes CASSLVMGAKNIQYF. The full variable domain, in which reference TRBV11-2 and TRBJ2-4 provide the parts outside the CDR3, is EAGVAQSPRYKIIEKRQSVAFWCNPISGHATLYWYQQILGQGPKLLIQFQNNGVVDDSQLPKDRFSAERLKGVDSTLKIQPAKLEDSAVYLCASSLVMGAKNIQYFGAGTRLSVL.